Reported below is one TCR beta chain. The assay was immunoSEQ multiplex PCR, and TCRdb's table has in-frame clones only and misses some. The sample lists about 300,000 clones, around 76% occurring once. The ends lost 4 bases at V and 1 base at J; junction bases unmatched: 6. This CDR3 spans 15 amino acids. Germline CDR1 and CDR2: SGHDT and YYEEEE. The sample is drawn from a study of cytotoxic CD8 clonotypes in ibrutinib-treated CLL. This sequence was found in a human donor with chronic lymphocytic leukemia. V usage is TRBV5-6 and J usage is TRBJ2-5, with 8 bases lining up with TRBD2. Specimen: PBMCs, collected at disease progression, from a patient treated with ibrutinib. DNA for the CDR3: TGTGCCAGCAGCCCCGAGCGGGGGAGCCAAGAGACCCAGTACTTC. Residues: CASSPERGSQETQYF.